The rows below give T cell receptor beta chains drawn from one sample of a study of OX40 agonist ivuxolimab in advanced cancers. Some clones are missing from TCRdb's copy, which holds only in-frame ones; the method was immunoSEQ multiplex PCR. The repertoire holds under 85,000 clones, nearly 95% seen once, with around 21% in the top ten. The material was CD4+ or CD8+ T cells sorted from blood, obtained in a trial of the OX40 agonist ivuxolimab. The receptors originated from an adult with an advanced solid tumor such as melanoma, head and neck, liver or kidney cancer. Both conserved end residues are part of each CDR3. D genes are given only for firm matches. Clone size is shown for a subset of rows, as once, few, many or a class of expanded clone.

V	J	D	size	DNA	CDR3
TRBV27	TRBJ1-6	-	-	TGTGCCAGCAGTTTCGGGGGACCTACCTATTCACCCCTCCACTTT	CASSFGGPTYSPLHF
TRBV2	TRBJ2-1	-	once	TGTGCCAGCAGTTCTACCCCGGGCTACAATGAGCAGTTCTTC	CASSSTPGYNEQFF
TRBV11-2	TRBJ2-2	-	-	TGTGCCAGCAGCTTAGTGCCCGGAACGGGCGACACCGGGGAGCTGTTTTTT	CASSLVPGTGDTGELFF
TRBV9	TRBJ2-3	-	-	TGTGCCAGCAGCGCCCAGGGGAGGGGTCCGGATACGCAGTATTTT	CASSAQGRGPDTQYF
TRBV6-5	TRBJ2-7	TRBD1	-	TGTGCCAGCAGTCGAGGGACAGGGGTTGACGAGCAGTACTTC	CASSRGTGVDEQYF
TRBV6-5	TRBJ1-2	-	-	TGTGCCAGCAGTTCCCTTGGGGGCTACACCTTC	CASSSLGGYTF
TRBV2	TRBJ2-7	-	once	TGTGCCAGCAGTGATCACAGCTACGAGCAGTACTTC	CASSDHSYEQYF
TRBV27	TRBJ2-5	TRBD1	-	TGTGCCAGCAGTTTTACACAGGGGATGGGAAAGACCCAGTACTTC	CASSFTQGMGKTQYF
TRBV11-2	TRBJ2-7	TRBD2	-	TGTGCCAGCAGCGGAAGATTGGGTACTAGCGGGCGCTCCTACGAGCAGTACTTC	CASSGRLGTSGRSYEQYF
TRBV5-4	TRBJ1-6	TRBD1	-	TGTGCCAGCAGCTTGTGGCAGGGGGCAGATTCACCCCTCCACTTT	CASSLWQGADSPLHF
TRBV21-1	TRBJ2-2	-	-	TGTGCCAGCAGCAAAAAAGCGTGTGGAGTAGGTCCCGGGGAGCTGTTTTTT	CASSKKACGVGPGELFF
TRBV29-1	TRBJ1-4	-	few	TGCAGCGTTGAAAGACAGGAAAAACTGTTTTTT	CSVERQEKLFF
TRBV5-6	TRBJ2-3	-	-	TGTGCCAGCAGCTGGAGGGCAGTGCAGTATTTT	CASSWRAVQYF